This passage covers 11 T cell receptor beta chains from one sample sequenced in a study of Ad26.COV2.S vaccination and SARS-CoV-2 variants. Sequencing was performed with immunoSEQ multiplex PCR; in TCRdb, only in-frame clones are kept and a portion is missing. The profile shows 250,000 or so clones, around nine tenths of them singletons. Treatment: 15 to 20 received Ad26.COV2.S at low or high dose, single or two shots; about five received placebo; per-sample allocation not given. Collection of the samples took place on day 63 after the first injection of vaccine or placebo. The material was peripheral blood, obtained in a trial of Ad26.COV2.S vaccine versus placebo. Receptors originate from a person between 18 and 65 years old who received the Ad26.COV2.S COVID-19 vaccine or a placebo.

This chain links TRBV18 with TRBJ2-1, with 10 bases lining up with TRBD1. The CDR3 length is 17 residues. The germline gives CDR1 KGHSH, CDR2 LQKENI. V shed 0 bases, J shed 3 bases, and the junction held 5 bases outside the gene matches. The CDR3 is CASSPPIGTGDYNEQFF. The CDR3 region has the DNA TGTGCCAGCTCACCACCTATTGGGACAGGGGACTACAATGAGCAGTTCTTC.

J is TRBJ2-7 and V is TRBV9; D is perhaps TRBD2 (5 bases). Deletions cut 1 base from V and 7 bases from J, with 15 bases between. Germline lookup yields CDR1 SGDLS and CDR2 YYNGEE. The CDR3 sequence is 14 residues long. In DNA form, the CDR3 reads TGTGCCAGCAGCGTAATGGAGCGGCCGGGAGAGCAGTACTTC. Its translation: CASSVMERPGEQYF.

J is TRBJ1-1 and V is TRBV7-8; D possibly corresponds to TRBD1 (5 bases). The CDR3 has 13 amino acids. Trimming cost V 5 bases and J 5 bases, with 12 bases left between them. Germline-derived CDR1 and CDR2 are SGHVS and FQNEAQ. This CDR3 reads CASSAGGGTEAFF. CDR3 sequence (DNA): TGTGCCAGCAGCGCGGGGGGTGGAACTGAAGCTTTCTTT.

The V call is TRBV7-2, the J call TRBJ2-1; D gene uncertain. Germline V gene data show CDR1 as SGHTA and CDR2 as FQGNSA. The CDR3 length is 13 residues. Trimming left V 10 bases short and J 0 bases short, with 10 bases between. The CDR3 sequence: CAISESSYNEQFF. CDR3 nucleotides: TGTGCCATAAGCGAGAGCTCCTACAATGAGCAGTTCTTC.

The genes are TRBV9 and TRBJ2-2, with 8 bases that match TRBD1. J lost 6 bases, V lost 3 bases, and 16 bases had no gene match. Germline values: CDR1 SGDLS, CDR2 YYNGEE. The CDR3 has 18 residues. The CDR3 DNA reads as TGTGCCAGCAGCGCAGATGGACAGGGTATGGGACAACCCGGGGAGCTGTTTTTT. Encoded protein: CASSADGQGMGQPGELFF.

CDR3 sequence: CAWSWGRVTEAFF. The CDR3 coding sequence is TGTGCCTGGAGTTGGGGCAGGGTCACTGAAGCTTTCTTT. The V and J genes are TRBV30 and TRBJ1-1; D may be TRBD1 (5 bases). Trimming removed 2 bases at V and 4 bases at J, with 11 bases between. This CDR3 spans 13 amino acids. The germline gives CDR1 GTSNPN, CDR2 SVGIG (reference sequence).

The chain combines TRBV6-2 or TRBV6-3 with TRBJ2-7; D is perhaps TRBD1 or TRBD2 (6 bases each). Germline CDR1 MNHEY, CDR2 SVGEGT. The CDR3 extends over 15 amino acids. Trimming stripped 4 bases from V and 5 bases from J, with 18 bases between. The CDR3 is CASSLGGTYNHEQYF. The CDR3, as DNA: TGTGCCAGCAGTTTAGGGGGGACATACAACCACGAGCAGTACTTC.

V is TRBV19 and J is TRBJ2-5; 9 bases are shared with TRBD1. This CDR3 has 15 residues. Germline trimming cut 8 bases from V and 1 base from J; bases unmatched to any gene: 8. Germline CDR1 reads LNHDA; CDR2 reads SQIVND (reference sequence). In nucleotides, the CDR3 is TGTGCCAGTGCCGCCTTACAGGGGGCCCAAGAGACCCAGTACTTC. It encodes CASAALQGAQETQYF.

This chain joins TRBV10-1 and TRBJ2-3; TRBD2 aligns across 14 bases. Germline assignment: CDR1 WNHNN and CDR2 SYGVQD (reference sequence). This CDR3 has 17 residues. V lost 4 bases and J lost 2; bases outside the gene matches: 5. This CDR3 is CASSGGLAGGITDTQYF. The CDR3 coding sequence is TGCGCCAGCAGTGGCGGACTAGCGGGAGGAATCACAGATACGCAGTATTTT.

The rearrangement uses TRBV29-1 and TRBJ2-1, with D hard to call. V was clipped by 3 bases and J by 0 bases, with 12 bases between them. The CDR3 covers 15 residues. CDR1 and CDR2 from the germline V gene are SQVTM and ANQGSEA. For the CDR3, the DNA is TGCAGCGTTGAGGGGTCCGAAAGCTCCTACAATGAGCAGTTCTTC. Translating gives CSVEGSESSYNEQFF.

The gene calls are TRBV4-2 and TRBJ2-5, with D possibly called TRBD1 or TRBD2 (6 bases each). V lost 0 bases, J lost 5 bases, and 10 bases lay in between. This CDR3 comprises 14 residues. Germline CDR1 is LGHNA and CDR2 is YNFKEQ. CDR3 loop: CASSQDRGPETQYF. The CDR3 coding sequence is TGTGCCAGCAGCCAAGACCGGGGGCCTGAGACCCAGTACTTC.